The rows below give T cell receptor beta chains drawn from one sample of a study of blood T cell repertoires in COVID-19. Method: immunoSEQ multiplex PCR; TCRdb's copy keeps in-frame clones and lacks some. In the table there are around 98,000 clones, approximately 88% of which are singletons. The sequenced sample consisted of peripheral blood. These receptor sequences come from a woman aged 55-70 years with acute or convalescent COVID-19. The CDR3 runs from the conserved cysteine through the conserved F or W. Fields, in order: V gene, D gene, clone size, J gene, CDR3 protein, CDR3 DNA. A D gene is named only where the DNA matches it firmly. The size field is filled for only some rows; it gives once, few, many or a size class.

V: TRBV28
D: TRBD1
size: -
J: TRBJ2-7
CDR3: CASSGQGGPYEQYF
DNA: TGTGCCAGCAGCGGACAGGGGGGCCCCTACGAGCAGTACTTC

V: TRBV2
D: TRBD1
size: -
J: TRBJ2-1
CDR3: CASMQGTGKQFF
DNA: TGTGCCAGCATGCAAGGGACAGGGAAACAGTTCTTC

V: TRBV4-1
D: TRBD1
size: -
J: TRBJ2-1
CDR3: CASSQGPTGVGRNEQFF
DNA: TGCGCCAGCAGCCAAGGTCCGACAGGGGTGGGAAGAAATGAGCAGTTCTTC

V: TRBV5-1
D: TRBD2
size: -
J: TRBJ2-2
CDR3: CASSWISGGPDTGELFF
DNA: TGCGCCAGCAGCTGGATTAGCGGGGGGCCAGACACCGGGGAGCTGTTTTTT

V: TRBV5-1
D: -
size: -
J: TRBJ1-6
CDR3: CASSLVRNSPLHF
DNA: TGCGCCAGCAGCTTGGTTCGGAATTCACCCCTCCACTTT

V: TRBV18
D: -
size: -
J: TRBJ1-6
CDR3: CASSPNLSGNNSPLHF
DNA: TGTGCCAGCTCACCAAATTTGTCCGGGAATAATTCACCCCTCCACTTT

V: TRBV28
D: -
size: -
J: TRBJ1-1
CDR3: CASLGARPKNTEAFF
DNA: TGTGCCAGCCTGGGCGCCCGGCCGAAGAACACTGAAGCTTTCTTT

V: TRBV2
D: -
size: -
J: TRBJ2-2
CDR3: CASTLTRPGELFF
DNA: TGTGCCAGCACCCTGACTAGGCCCGGGGAGCTGTTTTTT

V: TRBV19
D: -
size: -
J: TRBJ2-7
CDR3: CASSMTGPSEQYF
DNA: TGTGCCAGTAGTATGACAGGCCCGTCCGAGCAGTACTTC

V: TRBV5-1
D: TRBD1
size: -
J: TRBJ1-1
CDR3: CASSRSGQVNTEAFF
DNA: TGCGCCAGCAGCCGATCGGGACAGGTGAACACTGAAGCTTTCTTT

V: TRBV7-9
D: -
size: few
J: TRBJ1-3
CDR3: CASSLRGGPGNTIYF
DNA: TGTGCCAGCAGCTTAAGAGGGGGACCTGGAAACACCATATATTTT

V: TRBV18
D: -
size: -
J: TRBJ1-2
CDR3: CASSPLSSYGYTF
DNA: TGTGCCAGCTCACCATTAAGTAGCTATGGCTACACCTTC

V: TRBV5-4
D: -
size: -
J: TRBJ1-4
CDR3: CASSLDRGEKLFF
DNA: TGTGCCAGCAGCTTGGATCGGGGTGAAAAACTGTTTTTT

V: TRBV28
D: -
size: -
J: TRBJ2-5
CDR3: CASSEDGTPNETQYF
DNA: TGTGCCAGCAGTGAAGACGGGACACCGAATGAGACCCAGTACTTC

V: TRBV18
D: TRBD1
size: -
J: TRBJ1-1
CDR3: CASSPTTGWDTEAFF
DNA: TGTGCCAGCTCTCCGACGACAGGGTGGGACACTGAAGCTTTCTTT

V: TRBV7-8
D: TRBD2
size: -
J: TRBJ2-1
CDR3: CASTPRGGRNEQFF
DNA: TGTGCCAGCACCCCGCGGGGGGGGAGGAATGAGCAGTTCTTC

V: TRBV6-6
D: -
size: -
J: TRBJ1-2
CDR3: CASSYVRYGYTF
DNA: TGTGCCAGCAGTTACGTCCGCTATGGCTACACCTTC

V: TRBV27
D: TRBD1
size: -
J: TRBJ1-5
CDR3: CASGIQGANQPQHF
DNA: TGTGCCAGCGGAATACAGGGGGCCAATCAGCCCCAGCATTTT

V: TRBV10-3
D: -
size: few
J: TRBJ2-7
CDR3: CAISARGQDEQYF
DNA: TGTGCCATCAGTGCCCGAGGGCAGGACGAGCAGTACTTC

V: TRBV29-1
D: TRBD1
size: -
J: TRBJ2-1
CDR3: CSVGWTGRGYNEQFF
DNA: TGCAGCGTTGGCTGGACAGGGCGAGGTTACAATGAGCAGTTCTTC

V: TRBV28
D: -
size: -
J: TRBJ2-1
CDR3: CASRPGIRGLDEQFF
DNA: TGTGCCAGCAGACCAGGAATAAGGGGCCTGGATGAGCAGTTCTTC

V: TRBV5-6
D: TRBD1
size: -
J: TRBJ1-3
CDR3: CASSPTGVGNTIYF
DNA: TGTGCCAGCAGCCCGACAGGGGTCGGAAACACCATATATTTT

V: TRBV6-6
D: -
size: -
J: TRBJ1-5
CDR3: CASSYLGGQPQHF
DNA: TGTGCCAGCAGTTACTTAGGGGGTCAGCCCCAGCATTTT

V: TRBV30
D: -
size: -
J: TRBJ2-2
CDR3: CAWSGFGGWMGGELFF
DNA: TGTGCCTGGAGTGGCTTCGGAGGGTGGATGGGCGGGGAGCTGTTTTTT

V: TRBV5-4
D: -
size: -
J: TRBJ1-2
CDR3: CASSLPMTDGYTF
DNA: TGTGCCAGCAGTCTACCGATGACAGATGGCTACACCTTC

V: TRBV5-6
D: -
size: -
J: TRBJ2-5
CDR3: CASSLRGLYQETQYF
DNA: TGTGCCAGCAGCTTGCGGGGATTGTACCAAGAGACCCAGTACTTC

V: TRBV7-2
D: -
size: -
J: TRBJ2-7
CDR3: CASSPSYEQYF
DNA: TGTGCCAGCAGCCCGTCCTACGAGCAGTACTTC

V: TRBV19
D: -
size: -
J: TRBJ1-3
CDR3: CASTTSLVSGNTIYF
DNA: TGTGCCAGTACTACGTCTTTGGTCTCTGGAAACACCATATATTTT

V: TRBV28
D: -
size: -
J: TRBJ1-6
CDR3: CASSPTGNSPLHF
DNA: TGTGCCAGCAGTCCTACAGGGAATTCACCCCTCCACTTT

V: TRBV7-9
D: TRBD1
size: -
J: TRBJ1-2
CDR3: CASSPDREYGYTF
DNA: TGTGCCAGCAGCCCGGACAGGGAATATGGCTACACCTTC

V: TRBV30
D: -
size: -
J: TRBJ1-4
CDR3: CACREVGKLFF
DNA: TGTGCCTGTCGGGAGGTCGGAAAACTGTTTTTT

V: TRBV11-3
D: -
size: few
J: TRBJ2-5
CDR3: CASANRGGAETQYF
DNA: TGTGCCAGCGCAAACAGGGGGGGTGCAGAGACCCAGTACTTC

V: TRBV5-6
D: TRBD2
size: -
J: TRBJ2-5
CDR3: CASSLVSSGGETQYF
DNA: TGTGCCAGCAGCTTGGTGTCTAGCGGGGGGGAGACCCAGTACTTC

V: TRBV30
D: -
size: -
J: TRBJ2-3
CDR3: CAWGGWGADTQYF
DNA: TGTGCCTGGGGAGGCTGGGGGGCAGATACGCAGTATTTT

V: TRBV27
D: -
size: -
J: TRBJ2-6
CDR3: CASSPTGPSGANVLTF
DNA: TGTGCCAGCAGTCCAACAGGCCCCTCTGGGGCCAACGTCCTGACTTTC

V: TRBV7-9
D: TRBD1
size: few
J: TRBJ1-1
CDR3: CASSLGDRVDTEAFF
DNA: TGTGCCAGCAGCTTAGGGGACAGGGTGGACACTGAAGCTTTCTTT

V: TRBV12-2
D: -
size: -
J: TRBJ1-2
CDR3: CASRLSSTGSYTF
DNA: TGTGCAAGTCGCTTATCCTCGACAGGCTCCTACACCTTC

V: TRBV5-6
D: TRBD1
size: -
J: TRBJ1-4
CDR3: CASSFGTENEKLFF
DNA: TGTGCCAGCAGCTTTGGGACAGAAAATGAAAAACTGTTTTTT

V: TRBV3-1/TRBV3-2
D: -
size: -
J: TRBJ2-7
CDR3: CASSQDRLSSYEQYF
DNA: TGTGCCAGCAGCCAAGACAGGTTGAGCTCCTACGAGCAGTACTTC

V: TRBV19
D: -
size: once
J: TRBJ2-1
CDR3: CASSIDEGPSDNEQFF
DNA: TGTGCCAGTAGTATAGATGAGGGCCCCTCTGACAATGAGCAGTTCTTC

V: TRBV7-9
D: -
size: once
J: TRBJ2-1
CDR3: CASSSPVSYNEQFF
DNA: TGTGCCAGCAGCTCCCCAGTCTCCTACAATGAGCAGTTCTTC

V: TRBV5-8
D: -
size: -
J: TRBJ2-6
CDR3: CASSLHGAGANVLTF
DNA: TGTGCCAGCAGCTTACACGGGGCTGGGGCCAACGTCCTGACTTTC

V: TRBV12-3/TRBV12-4
D: TRBD1
size: -
J: TRBJ2-2
CDR3: CASSSEGARGLFF
DNA: TGTGCCAGCAGCTCCGAGGGGGCTCGGGGGCTGTTTTTT

V: TRBV6-5
D: -
size: -
J: TRBJ1-1
CDR3: CASSPFRMNTEAFF
DNA: TGTGCCAGCAGCCCGTTCCGTATGAACACTGAAGCTTTCTTT

V: TRBV2
D: -
size: -
J: TRBJ1-2
CDR3: CASSNRVDGYTF
DNA: TGTGCCAGCAGTAACAGGGTTGATGGCTACACCTTC

V: TRBV19
D: -
size: -
J: TRBJ2-6
CDR3: CASSMSPGANVLTF
DNA: TGTGCCAGTAGTATGTCTCCTGGGGCCAACGTCCTGACTTTC

V: TRBV2
D: -
size: few
J: TRBJ2-2
CDR3: CASKRLTNPTGELFF
DNA: TGTGCCAGCAAGAGGCTCACCAACCCCACCGGGGAGCTGTTTTTT

V: TRBV6-6
D: TRBD2
size: once
J: TRBJ2-5
CDR3: CAGGGPSETQYF
DNA: TGTGCCGGCGGGGGACCGAGTGAGACCCAGTACTTC

V: TRBV5-1
D: TRBD1
size: -
J: TRBJ1-2
CDR3: CASRETGDYGYTF
DNA: TGCGCCAGCAGAGAGACAGGGGACTATGGCTACACCTTC

V: TRBV4-1
D: -
size: -
J: TRBJ2-3
CDR3: CASSRPQGNTDTQYF
DNA: TGCGCCAGCAGCAGACCACAGGGAAACACAGATACGCAGTATTTT

V: TRBV5-6
D: TRBD2
size: -
J: TRBJ2-2
CDR3: CASSPGLAGRGTGELFF
DNA: TGTGCCAGCAGCCCAGGACTAGCGGGGCGGGGCACCGGGGAGCTGTTTTTT

V: TRBV9
D: -
size: -
J: TRBJ1-3
CDR3: CASSVTIGDSGNTIYF
DNA: TGTGCCAGCAGCGTAACAATAGGGGACTCTGGAAACACCATATATTTT

V: TRBV4-1
D: -
size: -
J: TRBJ2-7
CDR3: CASSQVVRGRGEQYF
DNA: TGCGCCAGCAGCCAAGTTGTCAGGGGTAGGGGCGAGCAGTACTTC

V: TRBV28
D: -
size: -
J: TRBJ2-5
CDR3: CASSFYELAQYF
DNA: TGTGCCAGCAGTTTCTATGAACTGGCCCAGTACTTC